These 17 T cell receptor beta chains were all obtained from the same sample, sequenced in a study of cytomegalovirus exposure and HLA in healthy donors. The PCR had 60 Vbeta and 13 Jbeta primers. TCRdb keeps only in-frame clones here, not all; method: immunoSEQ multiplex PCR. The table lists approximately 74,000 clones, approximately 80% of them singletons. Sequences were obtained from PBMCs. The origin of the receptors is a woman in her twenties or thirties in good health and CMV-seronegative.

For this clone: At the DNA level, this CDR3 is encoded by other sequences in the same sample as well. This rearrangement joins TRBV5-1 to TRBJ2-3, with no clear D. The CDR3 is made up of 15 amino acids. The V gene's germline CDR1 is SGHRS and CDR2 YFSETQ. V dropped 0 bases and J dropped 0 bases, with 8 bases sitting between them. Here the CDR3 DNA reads TGCGCCAGCAGCTTGGAACTACCTAGCACAGATACGCAGTATTTT. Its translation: CASSLELPSTDTQYF.

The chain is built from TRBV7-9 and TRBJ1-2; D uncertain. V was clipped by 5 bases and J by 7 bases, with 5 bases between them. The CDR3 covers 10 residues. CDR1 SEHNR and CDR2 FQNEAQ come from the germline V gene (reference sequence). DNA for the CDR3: TGTGCCAGCAGCCCTTTTGGCTACACCTTC. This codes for CASSPFGYTF.

In DNA, the CDR3 is TGTGCCAGCAGTGTCACCCTTCTCGGCACTGAAGCTTTCTTT. As protein: CASSVTLLGTEAFF. J is TRBJ1-1 and V is TRBV2; no reliable D call. This CDR3 comprises 14 residues. V was clipped by 4 bases and J by 4 bases, with 13 bases between them. CDR1 is SNHLY, CDR2 FYNNEI, per germline. Together with reference TRBV2 and TRBJ1-1, the CDR3 gives the full variable domain: EPEVTQTPSHQVTQMGQEVILRCVPISNHLYFYWYRQILGQKVEFLVSFYNNEISEKSEIFDDQFSVERPDGSNFTLKIRSTKLEDSAMYFCASSVTLLGTEAFFGQGTRLTVV.

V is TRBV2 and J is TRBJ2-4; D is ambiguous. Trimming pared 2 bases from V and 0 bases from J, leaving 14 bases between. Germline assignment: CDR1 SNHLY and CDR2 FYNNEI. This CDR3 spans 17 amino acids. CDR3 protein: CASSERLLDSAKNIQYF. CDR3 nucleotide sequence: TGTGCCAGCAGTGAACGGCTGCTAGACTCAGCCAAAAACATTCAGTACTTC.

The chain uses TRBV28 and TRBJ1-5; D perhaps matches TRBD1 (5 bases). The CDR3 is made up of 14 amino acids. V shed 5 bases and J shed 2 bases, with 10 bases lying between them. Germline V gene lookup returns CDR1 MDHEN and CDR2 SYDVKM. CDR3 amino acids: CASSPDSRNQPQHF. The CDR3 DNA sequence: TGTGCCAGCAGTCCTGACAGCCGCAATCAGCCCCAGCATTTT.

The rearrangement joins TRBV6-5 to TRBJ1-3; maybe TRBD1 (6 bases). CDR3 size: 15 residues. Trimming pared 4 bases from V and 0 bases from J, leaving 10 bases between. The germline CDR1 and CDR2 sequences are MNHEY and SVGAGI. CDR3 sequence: CASSSGQYSGNTIYF. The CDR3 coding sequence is TGTGCCAGCAGTTCCGGACAGTACTCTGGAAACACCATATATTTT.

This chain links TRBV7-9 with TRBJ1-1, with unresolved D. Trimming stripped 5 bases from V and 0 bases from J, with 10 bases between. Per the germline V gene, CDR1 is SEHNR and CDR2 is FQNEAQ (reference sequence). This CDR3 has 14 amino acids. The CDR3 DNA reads TGTGCCAGCAGCAAGCCCGGGATGAACACTGAAGCTTTCTTT. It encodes CASSKPGMNTEAFF.

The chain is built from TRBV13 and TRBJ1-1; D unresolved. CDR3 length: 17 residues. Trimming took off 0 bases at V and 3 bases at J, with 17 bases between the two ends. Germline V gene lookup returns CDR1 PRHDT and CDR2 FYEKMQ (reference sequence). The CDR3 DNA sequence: TGTGCCAGCAGCTTAGGAGGATGGTGGGAGGGTGACACTGAAGCTTTCTTT. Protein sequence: CASSLGGWWEGDTEAFF.

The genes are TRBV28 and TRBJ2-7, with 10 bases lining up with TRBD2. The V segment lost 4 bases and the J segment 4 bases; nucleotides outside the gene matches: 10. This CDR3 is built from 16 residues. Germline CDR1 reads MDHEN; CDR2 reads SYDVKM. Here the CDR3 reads CASSSITLAGVYEQYF. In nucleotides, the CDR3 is TGTGCCAGCAGTTCTATTACTCTAGCGGGGGTTTACGAGCAGTACTTC.

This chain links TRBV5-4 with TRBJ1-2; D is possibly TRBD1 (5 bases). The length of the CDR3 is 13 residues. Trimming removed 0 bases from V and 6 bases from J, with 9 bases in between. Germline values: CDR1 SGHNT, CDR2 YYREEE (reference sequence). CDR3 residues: CASSLGQGDGYTF. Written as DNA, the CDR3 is TGTGCCAGCAGCTTGGGGCAGGGTGATGGCTACACCTTC.

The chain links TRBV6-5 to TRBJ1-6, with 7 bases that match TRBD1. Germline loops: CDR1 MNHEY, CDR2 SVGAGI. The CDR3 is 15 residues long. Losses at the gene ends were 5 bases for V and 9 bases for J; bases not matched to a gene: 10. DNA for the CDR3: TGTGCCAGCAGTACCCGACAGGGTCGGGGTTCACCCCTCCACTTT. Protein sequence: CASSTRQGRGSPLHF.

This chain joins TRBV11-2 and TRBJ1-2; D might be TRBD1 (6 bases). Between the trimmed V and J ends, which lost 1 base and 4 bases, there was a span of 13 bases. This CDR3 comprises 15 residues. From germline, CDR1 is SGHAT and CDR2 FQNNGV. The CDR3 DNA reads TGTGCCAGCAGCTTAGGTGGACAGAGGTCCTATGGCTACACCTTC. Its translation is CASSLGGQRSYGYTF.

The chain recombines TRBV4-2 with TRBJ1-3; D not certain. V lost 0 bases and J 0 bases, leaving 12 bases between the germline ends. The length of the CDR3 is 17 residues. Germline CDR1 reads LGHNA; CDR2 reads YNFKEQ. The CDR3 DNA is TGTGCCAGCAGCCAAGATCTGCAGCTAGACTCTGGAAACACCATATATTTT. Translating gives CASSQDLQLDSGNTIYF.

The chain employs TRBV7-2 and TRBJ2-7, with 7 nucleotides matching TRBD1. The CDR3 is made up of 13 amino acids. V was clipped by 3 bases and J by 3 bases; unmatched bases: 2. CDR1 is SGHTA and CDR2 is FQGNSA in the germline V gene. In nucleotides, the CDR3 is TGTGCCAGCAGCTTTAGGGGGCTCTACGAGCAGTACTTC. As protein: CASSFRGLYEQYF.

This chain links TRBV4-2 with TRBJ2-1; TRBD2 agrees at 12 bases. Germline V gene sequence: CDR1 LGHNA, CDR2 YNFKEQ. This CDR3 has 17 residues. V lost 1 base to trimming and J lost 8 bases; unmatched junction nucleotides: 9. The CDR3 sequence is CASSQGPSGGVGYEQFF. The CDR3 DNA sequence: TGTGCCAGCAGCCAAGGTCCTAGCGGGGGGGTTGGATATGAGCAGTTCTTC.

CDR3 bases: TGTGCCAGCTCAAAGACTAGCGGGGGCCACACAGATACGCAGTATTTT. The encoded protein is CASSKTSGGHTDTQYF. This chain links TRBV6-6 with TRBJ2-3; 12 bases map to TRBD2. V shed 8 bases and J 2 bases; nucleotides not matched to a gene: 8. This CDR3 is built from 16 residues. Germline CDR1 is MNHNY and CDR2 is SVGAGI (reference sequence).

CDR3: CASSALDSPDEQYF. The CDR3 nucleotides read TGTGCCAGCAGTGCCCTTGACAGTCCCGACGAGCAGTACTTC. The chain employs TRBV25-1 and TRBJ2-5; D is possibly TRBD1 (5 bases). The J call may not be correct, given that the DNA end is closer to TRBJ2-7. Germline loops: CDR1 MGHDK, CDR2 SYGVNS. The CDR3 has 14 residues.